The 16 T cell receptor beta chains below were found in one sample sequenced in a study of blood T cell repertoires in COVID-19. Libraries were prepared by immunoSEQ multiplex PCR; TCRdb keeps only in-frame clonotypes and omits some of them. The sample contains roughly 170,000 clones, approximately 87% of which appear only once. Sequenced material: peripheral blood. All receptors derive from a man between 65 and 85 years old with active or convalescent COVID-19.

The chain carries TRBV7-3 and TRBJ2-7, with a possible D match to TRBD1 (6 bases). Trimming cost V 6 bases and J 2 bases, with 14 bases left between them. There are 14 residues in the CDR3. From germline, CDR1 is SGHTA and CDR2 FQGTGA. The CDR3 is CASRPTGGAYEQYF. The DNA for the CDR3 is TGTGCCAGCAGACCGACAGGTGGGGCCTACGAGCAGTACTTC.

The V call is TRBV6-1, the J call TRBJ2-3, with D tentatively TRBD1 (5 bases). Germline V CDR1 and CDR2: MNHNS, SASEGT. The V gene lost 6 bases and the J gene lost 2 bases, with 6 bases spanning the gap. CDR3 length equals 12 residues. In DNA form, the CDR3 reads TGTGCCAGCAGGGACAACACAGATACGCAGTATTTT. Its protein is CASRDNTDTQYF.

The V call is TRBV10-3, the J call TRBJ1-2; TRBD1 agrees at 8 bases. The CDR3 sequence is 14 residues long. Trimming cost V 0 bases and J 7 bases; bases outside gene matches: 4. CDR1 ENHRY and CDR2 SYGVKD come from the germline V gene. The CDR3 spells CAISESQGAGGYTF. Written as DNA, the CDR3 is TGTGCCATCAGTGAGTCGCAGGGGGCGGGTGGCTACACCTTC.

The J gene is TRBJ2-5, the V gene TRBV9, with D perhaps TRBD2 (6 bases). From germline, CDR1 is SGDLS and CDR2 YYNGEE. The CDR3 spans 13 residues. V lost 4 bases and J lost 3, with 10 bases in between. The CDR3 sequence: CASSLRGKETQYF. CDR3 DNA: TGTGCCAGCAGCCTTCGGGGGAAAGAGACCCAGTACTTC.

The rearrangement joins TRBV12-3 or TRBV12-4 to TRBJ1-2; no definite D call. V gave up 4 bases and J gave up 4 bases, with 7 bases separating them. The CDR3 spans 12 residues. The chain's CDR3 is CASSSYSYGYTF. The CDR3 DNA follows: TGTGCCAGCAGTTCCTACAGCTATGGCTACACCTTC.

V and J are TRBV15 and TRBJ1-3, with TRBD1 as a possible D gene (5 bases). CDR3 length: 15 residues. V gave up 0 bases and J gave up 5 bases, with 11 bases separating them. The germline gives CDR1 LNHNV, CDR2 YYDKDF (reference sequence). CDR3 sequence: CATSRDRGGRNTIYF. The CDR3 DNA sequence: TGTGCCACCAGCAGAGATCGGGGGGGGAGAAACACCATATATTTT.

This clone was recorded a few times. This chain joins TRBV2 and TRBJ1-5; D is possibly TRBD1 (5 bases). The germline gives CDR1 SNHLY, CDR2 FYNNEI. Trimming shortened V by 6 bases and J by 3 bases, and 12 bases separated the two germline ends. The CDR3 is 14 amino acids. CDR3 DNA sequence: TGTGCCAGCAGCAAGGGGTTTAACAATCAGCCCCAGCATTTT. It translates to CASSKGFNNQPQHF. Complete variable domain (other parts from reference TRBV2 and TRBJ1-5): EPEVTQTPSHQVTQMGQEVILRCVPISNHLYFYWYRQILGQKVEFLVSFYNNEISEKSEIFDDQFSVERPDGSNFTLKIRSTKLEDSAMYFCASSKGFNNQPQHFGDGTRLSIL.

The CDR3 protein is CASSSGTGNEKLFF. The CDR3 DNA follows: TGTGCCAGCTCGAGTGGGACAGGGAATGAAAAACTGTTTTTT. The V gene is TRBV18, the J gene TRBJ1-4; 9 nucleotides match TRBD1. From germline, CDR1 is KGHSH and CDR2 LQKENI. V shed 6 bases and J 5 bases; nucleotides not matched to a gene: 4. This CDR3 spans 14 amino acids.

The CDR3 bases are TGTGCCAGCAGCTATAGATCGGGACAGGGGGCGTACGAGCAGTACTTC. Protein: CASSYRSGQGAYEQYF. The chain employs TRBV7-2 and TRBJ2-7; 12 bases are a match to TRBD1. The trim removed 4 bases at V and 4 bases at J, leaving 8 bases unmatched. The CDR3 runs to 16 residues. CDR1 SGHTA and CDR2 FQGNSA come from the germline V gene.

V gene TRBV5-4 combines with J gene TRBJ2-7, with 12 bases that match TRBD1. Losses at the gene ends were 4 bases for V and 6 bases for J; bases not matched to a gene: 8. Germline V gives CDR1 SGHNT, CDR2 YYREEE (reference sequence). The CDR3 is 15 amino acids. CDR3 nucleotides: TGTGCCAGCAGCACCGTCCCGGGACAGGGGGCCGAGCAGTACTTC. Its translation is CASSTVPGQGAEQYF. Complete variable domain (other parts from reference TRBV5-4 and TRBJ2-7): ETGVTQSPTHLIKTRGQQVTLRCSSQSGHNTVSWYQQALGQGPQFIFQYYREEENGRGNFPPRFSGLQFPNYSSELNVNALELDDSALYLCASSTVPGQGAEQYFGPGTRLTVT.

In this sample, this clone is medium-sized. The chain recombines TRBV7-6 with TRBJ2-1; 7 bases align to TRBD2. In germline, CDR1 is SGHVS, CDR2 FNYEAQ. The length of the CDR3 is 16 residues. V shed 2 bases, J shed 8 bases, and the junction held 12 bases outside the gene matches. Written as DNA, the CDR3 is TGTGCCAGCAGCTTACTTGGGGACTACCTAGGGGATGAGCAGTTCTTC. Its protein product is CASSLLGDYLGDEQFF.

This clone was detected a few times. This specimen includes other DNA sequences encoding the same CDR3. The chain couples TRBV27 to TRBJ1-2; no clear D gene. This CDR3 spans 13 amino acids. Germline V CDR1 and CDR2: MNHEY, SMNVEV (reference sequence). V was pared by 9 bases and J by 2 bases, with 13 bases between. The CDR3 is CASSLRENYGYTF. As DNA, the CDR3 is TGTGCCAGTTCCCTTCGAGAGAACTATGGCTACACCTTC.

This chain connects TRBV7-2 to TRBJ1-1, with D perhaps matching TRBD1 (5 bases). This CDR3 has 15 residues. V shed 5 bases and J shed 8 bases, with 21 bases lying between them. CDR1 is SGHTA, CDR2 FQGNSA, per germline. CDR3 coding DNA: TGTGCCAGCAGCCTTATCCCTTGGGGGGGTCTCGAAGCTTTCTTT. This sequence encodes CASSLIPWGGLEAFF.

V is TRBV7-9 and J is TRBJ1-5, with unresolved D. V was shortened by 1 base and J by 0 bases, with 10 bases between the two germline ends. CDR1 is SEHNR, CDR2 FQNEAQ, per germline (reference sequence). The CDR3 spans 16 residues. In DNA, the CDR3 is TGTGCCAGCAGCTTAGGAGACTTTGATAGCAATCAGCCCCAGCATTTT. Its protein is CASSLGDFDSNQPQHF.

Concerning this clone: Other DNA sequences in this specimen translate into the identical CDR3. This chain joins TRBV28 and TRBJ2-1; D is perhaps TRBD2 (5 bases). The V gene lost 6 bases and the J gene lost 4 bases, with 10 bases spanning the gap. The germline CDR1 and CDR2 sequences are MDHEN and SYDVKM. The CDR3 has 13 residues. The CDR3 nucleotides read TGTGCCAGCAGCCCCCCGGGATACAATGAGCAGTTCTTC. Residues: CASSPPGYNEQFF.

The chain couples TRBV7-9 to TRBJ2-5; the D gene is possibly TRBD2 (6 bases). V dropped 3 bases and J dropped 4 bases, with 9 bases sitting between them. Per germline, CDR1 SEHNR and CDR2 FQNEAQ (reference sequence). The CDR3 loop spans 13 amino acids. CDR3 loop: CASSFAGGETQYF. In DNA, the CDR3 is TGTGCCAGCAGCTTTGCCGGGGGAGAGACCCAGTACTTC.